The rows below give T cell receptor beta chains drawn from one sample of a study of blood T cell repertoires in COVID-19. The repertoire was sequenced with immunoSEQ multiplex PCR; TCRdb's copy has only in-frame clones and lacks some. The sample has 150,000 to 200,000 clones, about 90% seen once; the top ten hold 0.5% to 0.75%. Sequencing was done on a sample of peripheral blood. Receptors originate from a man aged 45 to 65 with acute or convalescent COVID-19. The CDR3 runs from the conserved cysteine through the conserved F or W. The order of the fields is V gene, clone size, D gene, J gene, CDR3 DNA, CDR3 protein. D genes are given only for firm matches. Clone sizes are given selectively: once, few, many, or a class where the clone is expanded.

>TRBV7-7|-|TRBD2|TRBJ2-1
TGTGCTAGCAGTCCGACCTTAGCGGGGGGGCCGGATGAGCAGTTCTTC
CASSPTLAGGPDEQFF
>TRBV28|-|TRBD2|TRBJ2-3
TGTGTCAGCAGGCGTGCGGGAGGGACCTCGGGCACAGATACGCAGTATTTT
CVSRRAGGTSGTDTQYF
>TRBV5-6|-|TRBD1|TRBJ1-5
TGTGCCAGCAGCTTCTGGGACAGGGGGCAAGTTCAGCCCCAGCATTTT
CASSFWDRGQVQPQHF
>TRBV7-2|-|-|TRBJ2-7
TGTGCCAGCAGCATCGCGGTATCCTACTCCTACGAGCAGTACTTC
CASSIAVSYSYEQYF
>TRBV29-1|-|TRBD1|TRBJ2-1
TGCAGCGTTCCCCAAACAGCACTCCGGGACAGTGGGCAGTTCTTC
CSVPQTALRDSGQFF
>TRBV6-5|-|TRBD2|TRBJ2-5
TGTGCCAGCAGTTATGGGAGGGGTTTAGAGACCCAGTACTTC
CASSYGRGLETQYF
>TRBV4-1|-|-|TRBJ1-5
TGCGCCAGCAGCCAAGACCAGGGCAATCAGCCCCAGCATTTT
CASSQDQGNQPQHF
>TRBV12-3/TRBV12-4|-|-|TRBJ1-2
TGTGCCAGCAGTCCACGCAGGGACTATGGCTACACCTTC
CASSPRRDYGYTF
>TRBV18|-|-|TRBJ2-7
TGTGCCAGCTCAGCCGTCTTTGAGTTGGTGTACGAGCAGTACTTC
CASSAVFELVYEQYF
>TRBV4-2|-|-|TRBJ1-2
TGTGCCAGCAGCCAAACCACGGAGAGTAACTATGGCTACACCTTC
CASSQTTESNYGYTF
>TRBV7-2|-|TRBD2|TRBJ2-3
TGTGCCAGCGCGTCACTAGCGGGGGGAACAGATACGCAGTATTTT
CASASLAGGTDTQYF
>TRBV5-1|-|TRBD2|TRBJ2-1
TGCGCCAGCAGCTCCACTAGCGGGGGAAACAATGAGCAGTTCTTC
CASSSTSGGNNEQFF
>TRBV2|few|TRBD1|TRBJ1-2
TGTGCCAGCAGCGGACAGGGGAACAACTATGGCTACACCTTC
CASSGQGNNYGYTF
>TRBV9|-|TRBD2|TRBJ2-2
TGTGCCAGCAGCCCAGACCTAAGGGTGACTAGCTACGGGGCCGGGGAGCTGTTTTTT
CASSPDLRVTSYGAGELFF
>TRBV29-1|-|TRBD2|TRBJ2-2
TGCAGCGGTGGACTAGCGGGAGTGGGCACCGGGGAGCTGTTTTTT
CSGGLAGVGTGELFF
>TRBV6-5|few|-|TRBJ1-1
TGTGCCAGCAGTCTTTCCGGGGTGGGGAACACTGAAGCTTTCTTT
CASSLSGVGNTEAFF
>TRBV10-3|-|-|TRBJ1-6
TGTGCCATCAGTGAAATTCCGCCGGGTCCTAATTCACCCCTCCACTTT
CAISEIPPGPNSPLHF
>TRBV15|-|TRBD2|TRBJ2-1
TGTGCCACCAGACGACAGAGCGGGAGCGCAACCTACAATGAGCAGTTCTTC
CATRRQSGSATYNEQFF
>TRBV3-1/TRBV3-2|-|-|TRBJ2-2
TGTGCCAGCAGCACTACAGGGTACACCGGGGAGCTGTTTTTT
CASSTTGYTGELFF
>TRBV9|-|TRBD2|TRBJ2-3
TGTGCCAGCAGCGTAGGGCTAGCGGGGACCGATACGCAGTATTTT
CASSVGLAGTDTQYF
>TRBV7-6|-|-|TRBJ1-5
TGTGCCAGCAGCCCAGGACACTATAGCAATCAGCCCCAGCATTTT
CASSPGHYSNQPQHF
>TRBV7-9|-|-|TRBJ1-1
TGTGCCAGCAGCTCCGTCGGGAAGATGAACACTGAAGCTTTCTTT
CASSSVGKMNTEAFF
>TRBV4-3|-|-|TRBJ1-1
TGCGCCAGCAGCCAGGGACGATTTCGGGGGGAAGCTTTCTTT
CASSQGRFRGEAFF
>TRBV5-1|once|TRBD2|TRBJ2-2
TGCGCCAGCAGCCCCCGGACTAGCGGGGACACCGGGGAGCTGTTTTTT
CASSPRTSGDTGELFF
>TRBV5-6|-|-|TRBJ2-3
TGTGCCAGCAGCTCGGTAGGGGGAAGGACCCCTAGCACAGATACGCAGTATTTT
CASSSVGGRTPSTDTQYF
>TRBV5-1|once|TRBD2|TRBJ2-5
TGCGCCAGCAGCTTGGGACCGGGACTAGCGGGAGGAAGAGAGACCCAGTACTTC
CASSLGPGLAGGRETQYF
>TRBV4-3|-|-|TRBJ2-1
TGCGCCAGCAGCCAAGACCCCGGGAGATACAATGAGCAGTTCTTC
CASSQDPGRYNEQFF
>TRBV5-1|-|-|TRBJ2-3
TGCGCCAGCAGCTCTGGTGTGAGCGGGCAAAGCACAGATACGCAGTATTTT
CASSSGVSGQSTDTQYF
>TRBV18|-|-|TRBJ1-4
TGTGCCAGCTCACCTAGCGCGTCAGGGGTTTCTGAAAAACTGTTTTTT
CASSPSASGVSEKLFF
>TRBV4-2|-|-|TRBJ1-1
TGTGCCAGCAGCCAAGATGGGCTACAGGGAGTGAACACTGAAGCTTTCTTT
CASSQDGLQGVNTEAFF
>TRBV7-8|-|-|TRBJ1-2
TGTGCCAGCAGCTTAGCGACAGCTAACTATGGCTACACCTTC
CASSLATANYGYTF
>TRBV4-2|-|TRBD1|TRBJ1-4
TGTGCCAGCAGCCAGGCACAGGGGGCAACTAATGAAAAACTGTTTTTT
CASSQAQGATNEKLFF
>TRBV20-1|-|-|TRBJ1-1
TGCAGTGCGCGGAGGGCTGAAGCTTTCTTT
CSARRAEAFF
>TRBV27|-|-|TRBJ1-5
TGTGCCAGCAAGAGCGGGTATCAGCCCCAGCATTTT
CASKSGYQPQHF
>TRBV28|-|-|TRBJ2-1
TGTGCCAGCAGTTCCAGCCTGAGGCAGGGCGGCGGAAATGAGCAGTTCTTC
CASSSSLRQGGGNEQFF
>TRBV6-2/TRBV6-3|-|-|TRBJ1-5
TGTGCCAGCAGTTATCCCTACAGGGATCAGCCCCAGCATTTT
CASSYPYRDQPQHF
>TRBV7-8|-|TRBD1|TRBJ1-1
TGTGCCAGCAGCTTAGATCCTGACAGGGGACCGGAAGCTTTCTTT
CASSLDPDRGPEAFF
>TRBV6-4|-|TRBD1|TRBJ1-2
TGTGCCAGCAGCGCGGACAGGAGAGGTGGCTACACCTTC
CASSADRRGGYTF
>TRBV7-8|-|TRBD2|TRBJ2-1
TGTGCCAGTGGGCTTGCGGGAGGGCCAAGTGAGCAGTTCTTC
CASGLAGGPSEQFF
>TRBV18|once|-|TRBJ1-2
TGTGCCAGCTCAACCGACAGGATTTATGGCTACACCTTC
CASSTDRIYGYTF
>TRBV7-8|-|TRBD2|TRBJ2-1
TGTGCCAGCAGCTTACCGACGGGACTAGCGGGGGGATCCTACAATGAGCAGTTCTTC
CASSLPTGLAGGSYNEQFF
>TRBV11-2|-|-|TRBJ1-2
TGTGCCAGCAGCTTAGAATCAGGGAGGCCGAAGGGCTACACCTTC
CASSLESGRPKGYTF
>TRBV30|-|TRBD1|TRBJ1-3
TGTGCCTGGAGTGGGGGGACAGGGACTGGAAACACCATATATTTT
CAWSGGTGTGNTIYF
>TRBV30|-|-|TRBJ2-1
TGTGCCTGGAGGACTTCCGGCGGCGCTGGGCAGTTCTTC
CAWRTSGGAGQFF
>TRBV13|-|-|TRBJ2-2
TGTGCCAGCAGCTTACAGGGTGGGGAGCTGTTTTTT
CASSLQGGELFF
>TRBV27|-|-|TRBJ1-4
TGTGCCAGCAGGCTACTCCGGGCGAGCGGTGAAAAACTGTTTTTT
CASRLLRASGEKLFF
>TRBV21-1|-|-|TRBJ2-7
TGTGCCAGCAGCCTAGCGGGAGAGGCCTACGAGCAGTACTTC
CASSLAGEAYEQYF
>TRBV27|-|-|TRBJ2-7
TGTGCCAGCGACCCGAGGCGGCAGTACGAGCAGTACTTC
CASDPRRQYEQYF